Below, 19 T cell receptor beta chains from the same sample are listed, as sequenced in a study of T cells in Graves' hyperthyroidism and ophthalmopathy. The investigators amplified TCR beta CDR3 regions from RNA transcripts. With the HTBI primer set, the TCR CDR3 went through a first round of RT-PCR. TCRdb re-called the multiplex PCR reads through MiXCR, storing one row per CDR3 protein. This repertoire shows approximately 600,000 distinct CDR3 sequences, over 12% found once; its top ten account for over 3.5%. Material for sequencing was blood. Receptor source: a woman aged 40 to 50 with Graves' ophthalmopathy.

There are many counts of this clonotype. V and J are TRBV14 and TRBJ1-1; D is uncertain. CDR3 length equals 13 residues. CDR1 and CDR2 (germline): SGHDN, FVKESK. The ends were cut back, 6 bases at V and 5 bases at J, with 13 bases in the middle. As DNA, the CDR3 is TGTGCCAGCAGGCCTTTAGCGGGGACTGAAGCTTTCTTT. It is translated as CASRPLAGTEAFF.

This clonotype has at least ten counts. The CDR3 DNA follows: TGCAGCGTCAAAACAGGCCCTGGAAACTACGAGCAGTACTTC. It specifies CSVKTGPGNYEQYF. The chain joins TRBV29-1 to TRBJ2-7; D perhaps matches TRBD1 (5 bases). This CDR3 spans 14 amino acids. Germline assignment: CDR1 SQVTM and CDR2 ANQGSEA. Between the trimmed V and J ends, which lost 6 bases and 3 bases, there was a span of 18 bases.

As regards this clonotype: A much larger clone lies a single base off, so this may be a read error. The CDR3 does not end in the conserved phenylalanine or tryptophan, so this is likely a read error. This chain connects TRBV19 to TRBJ1-1, with a weak D call TRBD1 (5 bases). V dropped 1 base and J dropped 1 base, with 13 bases sitting between them. The V gene's germline CDR1 is LNHDA and CDR2 SQIVND (reference sequence). This CDR3 is 16 amino acids long. For the CDR3, the DNA is TGTGCCAGTAGTATAGTTGAAGGAAGGGGGAACACTGAAGCTTTCGTT. It encodes CASSIVEGRGNTEAFV.

V gene TRBV11-3 combines with J gene TRBJ2-5, with TRBD2 matching over 9 bases. V lost 5 bases and J lost 5; bases outside the gene matches: 12. Germline assignment: CDR1 SGHNT and CDR2 YENEEA. The CDR3 runs to 16 residues. In nucleotides, the CDR3 is TGTGCCAGCAGCCGCGGGGCGGGAGGGGGGTCGGAGACCCAGTACTTC. This sequence encodes CASSRGAGGGSETQYF.

This clonotype has a count of ten or more. This chain joins TRBV2 and TRBJ2-7; D assignment may be TRBD1 or TRBD2 (5 bases each). The V gene's germline CDR1 is SNHLY and CDR2 FYNNEI. The V end lost 3 bases, the J end lost 3 bases, and 9 bases lay between the germline ends. The CDR3 runs to 13 residues. The CDR3, as DNA: TGTGCCAGCAGTGATGGGGGATACTACGAGCAGTACTTC. Translating gives CASSDGGYYEQYF.

The sample holds many counts of this clonotype. The chain is built from TRBV25-1 and TRBJ2-7, with TRBD2 as a possible D gene (5 bases). Trimming left V 1 base short and J 5 bases short, with 15 bases between. CDR3 length equals 15 residues. Germline CDR1 and CDR2: MGHDK and SYGVNS. As DNA, the CDR3 is TGTGCCAGCAGTGAATTGAGTTCCTACGGGAACGAGCAGTACTTC. Translating gives CASSELSSYGNEQYF.

This clonotype was found many times. The V call is TRBV7-8, the J call TRBJ1-1, with 11 bases lining up with TRBD1. In germline, CDR1 is SGHVS, CDR2 FQNEAQ. Trimming at V came to 11 bases and at J to 4 bases, leaving 6 bases not matched to a gene. The CDR3 is made up of 13 amino acids. The CDR3 spells CALGQGVGTEAFF. The CDR3 region has the DNA TGTGCCCTGGGACAGGGGGTTGGCACTGAAGCTTTCTTT.

This clonotype was seen only a few times. The chain recombines TRBV5-1 with TRBJ2-5, with D maybe TRBD1 (5 bases). V was trimmed by 0 bases and J by 4 bases, leaving 10 bases between them. CDR1 and CDR2 (germline): SGHRS, YFSETQ. The CDR3 contains 14 residues. The CDR3 nucleotides are TGCGCCAGCAGCTTGGGACAGATGGGAGAGACCCAGTACTTC. Protein sequence: CASSLGQMGETQYF.

This clonotype came up a few times. The chain links TRBV30 to TRBJ2-2; D is ambiguous. The CDR3 sequence is 15 residues long. CDR1 is GTSNPN, CDR2 SVGIG, per germline (reference sequence). Trimming took 2 bases from V and 3 from J, leaving 13 bases between them. CDR3 loop: CAWSRHREDTGELFF. In DNA form, the CDR3 reads TGTGCCTGGAGTCGTCACAGAGAGGACACCGGGGAGCTGTTTTTT.

This clonotype showed up many times. This chain joins TRBV5-6 and TRBJ2-5; D unclear. The CDR3 extends over 12 amino acids. The V gene lost 4 bases and the J gene lost 5 bases, with 9 bases spanning the gap. Germline CDR1 is SGHDT and CDR2 is YYEEEE. The CDR3 sequence: CASSDDSETQYF. CDR3 bases: TGTGCCAGCAGCGACGACTCGGAGACCCAGTACTTC.

This clonotype came up many times. The chain uses TRBV7-2 and TRBJ2-5, with D maybe TRBD2 (6 bases). This CDR3 is built from 16 residues. Germline V CDR1 and CDR2: SGHTA, FQGNSA. Trimming removed 1 base from V and 1 base from J, with 13 bases in between. This CDR3 reads CASSLGALAPQETQYF. The CDR3 DNA reads as TGTGCCAGCAGCTTAGGAGCGCTAGCGCCCCAAGAGACCCAGTACTTC. Full variable domain (remainder filled in from reference TRBV7-2 and TRBJ2-5): GAGVSQSPSNKVTEKGKDVELRCDPISGHTALYWYRQSLGQGLEFLIYFQGNSAPDKSGLPSDRFSAERTGGSVSTLTIQRTQQEDSAVYLCASSLGALAPQETQYFGPGTRLLVL.

This clonotype was counted at least ten times. The chain has TRBV5-5 and TRBJ2-5, with 7 positions matching TRBD2. This CDR3 region has 18 residues. CDR1 and CDR2 (germline): SGHKS, YYEKEE (reference sequence). V lost 0 bases, J lost 4 bases, and 15 bases stayed unmatched. The CDR3 sequence is CASSLAGTTTRGRETQYF. DNA of the CDR3: TGTGCCAGCAGCTTGGCCGGGACTACCACGAGAGGGAGAGAGACCCAGTACTTC.

This clonotype was counted at least ten times. The chain links TRBV7-3 to TRBJ2-7, with 13 nucleotides matching TRBD2. V shed 5 bases, J shed 7 bases, and the junction held 2 bases outside the gene matches. Per germline, CDR1 SGHTA and CDR2 FQGTGA. This CDR3 is 13 amino acids long. In DNA form, the CDR3 reads TGTGCCAGCAGCCAGGGACTAGCGGGAGAGCAGTACTTC. Encoded protein: CASSQGLAGEQYF.

The V and J genes are TRBV6-5 and TRBJ1-1; TRBD1 matches 9 bases. V was clipped by 4 bases and J by 0 bases; unmatched bases: 6. The germline gives CDR1 MNHEY, CDR2 SVGAGI. The CDR3 sequence is 16 residues long. DNA of the CDR3: TGTGCCAGCAGTTTAAGGACAGGGGAGGTGAACACTGAAGCTTTCTTT. Its translation is CASSLRTGEVNTEAFF.

The V and J genes are TRBV20-1 and TRBJ2-7, with TRBD1 identical over 10 bases. CDR3 size: 21 residues. Germline V CDR1 and CDR2: DFQATT, SNEGSKA (reference sequence). The trim removed 1 base at V and 6 bases at J, leaving 27 bases unmatched. Here the CDR3 DNA reads TGCAGTGCTAGAGGCCGGGTGGGGACAGGGGCTGGGGGGAGTCTGTTTGGCGAGCAGTACTTC. Protein: CSARGRVGTGAGGSLFGEQYF.

The table lists this clonotype with many counts. V usage is TRBV7-9 and J usage is TRBJ2-7; a weak D match, TRBD2 (6 bases). Germline assignment: CDR1 SEHNR and CDR2 FQNEAQ (reference sequence). Deletions cut 0 bases from V and 1 base from J, with 16 bases between. The CDR3 consists of 17 residues. The CDR3 sequence is CASSLAFVAATSYEQYF. The DNA of the CDR3 is TGTGCCAGCAGCTTAGCGTTCGTAGCGGCGACGTCCTACGAGCAGTACTTC.

Ten or more counts support this clonotype. The CDR3 is CASSPHLGEQYF. The CDR3 DNA is TGTGCCAGCAGTCCACATCTAGGGGAGCAGTACTTC. The chain carries TRBV6-2 or TRBV6-3 and TRBJ2-7; D not certain. Germline CDR1 reads MNHEY; CDR2 reads SVGEGT. The V end lost 5 bases, the J end lost 7 bases, and 12 bases lay between the germline ends. The CDR3 covers 12 residues.

The table lists this clonotype with many counts. This chain links TRBV19 with TRBJ2-5, with 8 bases identical to TRBD2. V shed 4 bases, J shed 4 bases, and the junction held 8 bases outside the gene matches. Germline V gene data show CDR1 as LNHDA and CDR2 as SQIVND (reference sequence). The CDR3 is 15 amino acids. The CDR3 protein is CASSNLAAGGETQYF. CDR3 nucleotides: TGTGCCAGTAGTAACCTGGCGGCGGGAGGAGAGACCCAGTACTTC.

The V gene is TRBV20-1, the J gene TRBJ2-7, with 11 bases fitting TRBD2. The CDR3 contains 15 residues. Trimming cost V 1 base and J 3 bases; bases outside gene matches: 5. The V gene's germline CDR1 is DFQATT and CDR2 SNEGSKA (reference sequence). CDR3 sequence (DNA): TGCAGTGCTAGAGCAACTAGCGGGAGCTACTACGAGCAGTACTTC. Translated: CSARATSGSYYEQYF.